This T cell receptor beta chain was recorded in a study of naive and memory T cell subsets. Study-level results: Especially in CD8 cells, naive repertoires contained a few larger clonotypes, possibly CD45RA-re-expressing memory cells.

About this clonotype: Its antigen remains unknown.

CDR1 is KGHDR, CDR2 SFDVKD, per germline. Trimming pared 5 bases from V and 7 bases from J, leaving 10 bases between. CDR3 length: 13 amino acids. Both TRBC1 and TRBC2 were covered by a beta constant-region primer of two equimolar oligonucleotides. Nested alpha and beta constant-region primers with the SP2 primer drove four PCR rounds on ligated cDNA. TCRdb processed the UMI-ligation and nested PCR reads anew with MiXCR; each CDR3 protein has one entry. Of about 99,000 distinct CDR3 sequences in the sample, about 14% are singletons; the top ten hold around 2.8%. The sequencing sample was made of naive CD8+ T cells from blood. The receptor was derived from a human donor in good health. The genes are TRBV24-1 and TRBJ2-2; D is possibly TRBD2 (5 bases). The CDR3 is CATSVPAGGELFF. The CDR3 nucleotides read TGTGCCACCAGTGTGCCCGCGGGCGGGGAGCTGTTTTTT.